This T cell receptor beta chain was captured in a study of regulatory T cells in long-lasting Graves disease. Ten or more counts support this clonotype. Its matching antigen is unknown. The authors built TCR beta libraries using iRepertoire HTBI primers and Arm-PCR of CDR3 regions. TCRdb reprocessed the multiplex PCR reads with MiXCR, giving one entry per CDR3 protein. Found here are hundreds of thousands of distinct CDR3 sequences, 16% of them singletons; the top ten hold about 32%. General observations from the study: A greater number of public clonotypes (over 2,500) was shared by persistent patients than by new patients (about 880).

The time point: newly diagnosed GD, antithyroid drugs for less than 3 months. Generation of the TCR library employed RNA extracted from PBMCs. This sample also belongs to another study, concerning T cells in Graves' hyperthyroidism and ophthalmopathy. Per that study: In the first-round RT-PCR of the TCR CDR3, the HTBI primer set was used.

Source: peripheral blood mononuclear cells (PBMCs), taken at new diagnosis, from a patient treated with antithyroid drugs. This TCR came from a man in his forties or fifties with Graves disease.

The CDR3 DNA follows: TGTGCCAGCAGTTACGGGGGGCCCTACGAGCAGTACTTC. It codes for CASSYGGPYEQYF. The chain links TRBV6-5 to TRBJ2-7; D assignment may be TRBD1 or TRBD2 (6 bases each). V lost 2 bases and J lost 2, with 7 bases in between. CDR3 length equals 13 residues. CDR1 and CDR2 from the germline V gene are MNHEY and SVGAGI.